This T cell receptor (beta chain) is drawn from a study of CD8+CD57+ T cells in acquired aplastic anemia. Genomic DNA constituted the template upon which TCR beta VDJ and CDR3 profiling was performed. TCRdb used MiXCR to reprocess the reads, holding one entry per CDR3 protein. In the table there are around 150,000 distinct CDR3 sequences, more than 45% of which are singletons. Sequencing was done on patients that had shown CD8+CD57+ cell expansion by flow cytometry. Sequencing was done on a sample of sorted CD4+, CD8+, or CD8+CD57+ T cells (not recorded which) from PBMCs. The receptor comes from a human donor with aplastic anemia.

The CDR3 DNA follows: TGTGCCACCAGCATCATCACCGGAGGGCTAAATTCACCCCTCCACTTT. Amino acid sequence: CATSIITGGLNSPLHF. The rearrangement links TRBV15 to TRBJ1-6, with no clear D. The CDR3 spans 16 residues. The ends were cut back, 4 bases at V and 7 bases at J, with 17 bases in the middle. Germline-derived CDR1 and CDR2 are LNHNV and YYDKDF (reference sequence).